This T cell receptor beta chain was observed in a study of early T cells in non-severe SARS-CoV-2 infection. The overall study: Sequencing input comprised bulk RNA from unsorted whole blood; chain pairing was not available. Study-wide results and caveats: VDJdb matching skewed toward anti-spike CD8 responses, missing private and CD4 specificities.

Individual cDNA molecules were tagged with unique molecular identifiers, the study reported. TCRdb re-called the 5' RACE reads through MiXCR, storing one row per CDR3 protein. The data contain about 71,000 distinct CDR3 sequences, roughly an eighth of them seen just once; the ten biggest clones take up 2.5% to 3.5%. This clonotype came up many times. Its antigen is still unknown. The V and J ends lost 0 bases and 4 bases respectively, with 11 bases between them. This CDR3 region has 14 residues. Germline values: CDR1 SGDLS, CDR2 YYNGEE. The J gene is TRBJ2-7, the V gene TRBV9, with a tentative D call TRBD1 (6 bases). This TCR was recovered from an adult who was a healthcare worker with PCR-confirmed SARS-CoV-2 infection or an uninfected control (not recorded which). The input for sequencing was whole blood, taken at baseline. Written as DNA, the CDR3 is TGTGCCAGCAGCGTAGGGGGGCGCGGGTACGAGCAGTACTTC. It translates to CASSVGGRGYEQYF.